This T cell receptor (beta chain) derives from a study of shared clonotypes between healthy human individuals. Genomic DNA from each subset was divided evenly over several immunoSEQ plates. Original data processing: Filtering differed since immunoSEQ provided only junctions, with no quality scores. Assay: immunoSEQ multiplex PCR; the TCRdb copy retains only in-frame clones and omits some. V and J calls and clone size are as listed in that table; D and trimming were resolved from the DNA. The table shows about 490,000 clones, with 76% occurring only once. Concerning this clone itself: Its antigen remains unknown.

Study observations and caveats: An expected dependence of interdonor clonotype sharing on sequencing depth was noted. Only blood underwent sampling, and tissue repertoires likely differ.

Germline V gives CDR1 MNHEY, CDR2 SVGAGI. There are 14 residues in the CDR3. Unmatched junction bases numbered 10, after V lost 7 bases and J lost 5 bases. Sequencing was performed on PBMCs. This TCR was recovered from a woman aged 40 to 50 in good health. Some clones in this sample may be carry-over from other donors' samples. The genes are TRBV6-5 and TRBJ1-1; 7 positions agree with TRBD1. In DNA, the CDR3 is TGTGCCAGCAATAACCTATACAGGGGAACTGAAGCTTTCTTT. This encodes CASNNLYRGTEAFF.